This T cell receptor (beta chain) was retrieved from a study of post-analysis software for immune sequencing data. Study-wide background: Recorded disease courses covered relapsing-remitting, secondary progressive and progressive-relapsing multiple sclerosis. Some patients had no subtype annotation. Findings and caveats of the study: Compared against controls, patients with multiple sclerosis displayed significantly lower normalized Chao1 diversity. Strong same-batch co-clustering of samples appeared with F measure clustering. TRBV segments more frequent in patients than in controls numbered about five and included TRBV5-6, TRBV5-1 and TRBV20-1.

This clonotype was detected many times. The target antigen is unknown. Germline V CDR1 and CDR2: SGHRS, YFSETQ. The CDR3 runs 12 residues. The V segment lost 3 bases and the J segment 8 bases; nucleotides outside the gene matches: 4. Researchers reported that TCR beta cDNA libraries carried unique molecular identifiers. Out of about 0.9 to 11 million T cells, roughly 0.5 million cDNA molecules were generated. A single record per CDR3 protein comes from TCRdb applying MiXCR to the PCR reads. Of roughly 200,000 distinct CDR3 sequences in the sample, approximately 29% are singletons; the top ten hold approximately 3.6%.

This sequence originates from a girl aged 2-17 years with multiple sclerosis. Sequenced material: blood. The chain joins TRBV5-1 to TRBJ1-2; the match to TRBD1 covers 7 bases. CDR3 sequence (DNA): TGCGCCAGCAGCTGGGGGACAGACGGCTACACCTTC. The encoded protein is CASSWGTDGYTF. The full variable domain, completed using reference TRBV5-1 and TRBJ1-2, is KAGVTQTPRYLIKTRGQQVTLSCSPISGHRSVSWYQQTPGQGLQFLFEYFSETQRNKGNFPGRFSGRQFSNSRSEMNVSTLELGDSALYLCASSWGTDGYTFGSGTRLTVV.